Listed here are 30 T cell receptor beta chains from one sample, sequenced in a study of neurological immune-mediated disorders. Via MiXCR, TCRdb re-called the 5' RACE reads, giving one row per CDR3 protein. The data show approximately 50,000 distinct CDR3 sequences, 3% to 3.5% seen once. The sequencing input was PBMCs. The receptor set was obtained from a man aged 35 to 55 with multiple sclerosis.

This clonotype was seen ten or more times. The V gene is TRBV4-1, the J gene TRBJ2-5; 8 bases are shared with TRBD1. The CDR3 has 14 residues. V trimming: 2 bases; J trimming: 4 bases; junction bases outside the gene matches: 3. Germline V lookup: CDR1 MGHRA, CDR2 YSYEKL. CDR3 sequence: CASSQSQGGETQYF. The CDR3 coding sequence is TGCGCCAGCAGCCAATCACAGGGGGGAGAGACCCAGTACTTC.

This clonotype has a count of ten or more. This chain links TRBV20-1 with TRBJ1-5; possibly TRBD1 for D (6 bases). Trimming took off 5 bases at V and 3 bases at J, with 11 bases between the two ends. Germline lookup yields CDR1 DFQATT and CDR2 SNEGSKA (reference sequence). This CDR3 spans 13 amino acids. The CDR3 is CSAGGASNQPQHF. The CDR3 nucleotides read TGCAGTGCTGGGGGGGCCTCCAATCAGCCCCAGCATTTT.

This clonotype was detected many times. The chain combines TRBV24-1 with TRBJ2-5; 8 nucleotides line up with TRBD1. Unmatched junction bases numbered 9, after V lost 6 bases and J lost 1 base. This CDR3 spans 16 amino acids. Germline values: CDR1 KGHDR, CDR2 SFDVKD. The CDR3 loop reads CATSPPPGQGQETQYF. For the CDR3, the DNA is TGTGCCACCAGTCCCCCACCCGGACAGGGCCAAGAGACCCAGTACTTC.

V and J are TRBV12-3 or TRBV12-4 and TRBJ2-2; TRBD2 might be the D (5 bases). The CDR3 length is 14 residues. Trimming took off 9 bases at V and 5 bases at J, with 16 bases between the two ends. The CDR3 region has the DNA TGTGCCAGTTCCGACGGGGTGAGGACCGGGGAGCTGTTTTTT. Its protein is CASSDGVRTGELFF.

At least ten counts were recorded for this clonotype. This sequence joins TRBV18 and TRBJ1-1; 10 nucleotides align to TRBD1. This CDR3 has 18 residues. J gave up 1 base and V 1 base, and 9 bases lay outside the gene matches. The germline V gene has CDR1 KGHSH and CDR2 LQKENI. CDR3 nucleotides: TGTGCCAGCTCACCACGATTGGGACAGGGGAGGGCGAACACTGAAGCTTTCTTT. This translates into CASSPRLGQGRANTEAFF.

This clonotype has ten or more counts. V is TRBV28 and J is TRBJ1-1; D call uncertain. The CDR3 is 15 residues long. Germline V gives CDR1 MDHEN, CDR2 SYDVKM. V lost 4 bases to trimming and J lost 1 base, with 13 bases between them. The CDR3 region is CASSWASPGNTEAFF. The CDR3 DNA is TGTGCCAGCAGTTGGGCCTCCCCGGGGAACACTGAAGCTTTCTTT.

This chain connects TRBV3-1 to TRBJ2-2; D is undetermined. The CDR3 runs 15 residues. Trimming took 1 base from V and 2 from J, leaving 8 bases between them. The V gene's germline CDR1 is LGHDT and CDR2 YNNKEL (reference sequence). The CDR3 here is CASSQVRLNTGELFF. CDR3 coding DNA: TGTGCCAGCAGCCAAGTCAGACTTAACACCGGGGAGCTGTTTTTT.

This clonotype was seen a handful of times. A single base separates this from a much larger clone, so it may be a read error. This chain links TRBV5-1 with TRBJ2-5, with D possibly being TRBD1 or TRBD2 (5 bases each). Germline V gene data show CDR1 as SGHRS and CDR2 as YFSETQ. The CDR3 totals 16 residues. V lost 0 bases and J 5 bases, leaving 17 bases between the germline ends. Written as DNA, the CDR3 is TGCGCCAGCAGCTTGGCTTGGGACCGAACCGCGGAGACCCAGTACTTC. It translates to CASSLAWDRTAETQYF.

This clonotype was detected ten times or more. The V call is TRBV20-1, the J call TRBJ1-1; D is ambiguous. The CDR3 length is 14 residues. The V and J ends lost 3 bases and 1 base respectively, with 12 bases between them. CDR1 DFQATT and CDR2 SNEGSKA come from the germline V gene (reference sequence). The CDR3 region has the DNA TGCAGTGCTAGGGGTCACCTTTCGAACACTGAAGCTTTCTTT. The encoded protein is CSARGHLSNTEAFF.

This clonotype was recorded at least ten times. J is TRBJ2-7 and V is TRBV7-9; possible D gene TRBD2, 5 bases. CDR1 and CDR2 (germline): SEHNR, FQNEAQ (reference sequence). The germline V and J ends were trimmed by 8 bases and 2 bases, with 10 bases remaining between them. The CDR3 runs 12 residues. The CDR3 nucleotides read TGTGCCAGCGCGGACTCTACCTACGAGCAGTACTTC. It translates to CASADSTYEQYF.

Concerning this clonotype: This could be a read error, since a much larger clone is one nucleotide away. The CDR3 loop reads CAISPTSGKTIYF. CDR3 DNA: TGTGCCATCAGCCCTACCTCTGGAAAAACCATATATTTT. V is TRBV10-3 and J is TRBJ1-3; no definite D call. This CDR3 spans 13 amino acids. Germline V gene sequence: CDR1 ENHRY, CDR2 SYGVKD.

This clonotype was picked up many times. The chain combines TRBV6-5 with TRBJ1-6; D remains ambiguous. Germline assignment: CDR1 MNHEY and CDR2 SVGAGI. V was shortened by 6 bases and J by 8 bases, with 8 bases between the two germline ends. CDR3 length: 12 amino acids. The CDR3 here is CASRPWDSPLHF. The CDR3 nucleotides read TGTGCCAGCAGGCCGTGGGATTCACCCCTCCACTTT.

This clonotype was seen many times. The rearrangement joins TRBV4-1 to TRBJ2-3; D remains unclear. The CDR3 sequence is 17 residues long. CDR1 is MGHRA and CDR2 is YSYEKL in the germline V gene. The ends were cut back, 1 base at V and 0 bases at J, with 14 bases in the middle. CDR3 in amino acids: CASSQVVIGVSTDTQYF. CDR3 nucleotides: TGCGCCAGCAGCCAAGTAGTGATAGGAGTGAGCACAGATACGCAGTATTTT.

This clonotype was found a few times. This chain joins TRBV10-1 and TRBJ2-5; tentative D call: TRBD2 (6 bases). The length of the CDR3 is 14 residues. V lost 2 bases and J 2 bases, leaving 9 bases between the germline ends. Germline CDR1 is WNHNN and CDR2 is SYGVQD (reference sequence). The CDR3 DNA is TGCGCCAGCAGTGAGGGGGACTCTCAAGAGACCCAGTACTTC. It encodes CASSEGDSQETQYF.

This clonotype was seen at least ten times. This chain links TRBV7-3 with TRBJ2-3; D is possibly TRBD1 (5 bases). V was clipped by 5 bases and J by 4 bases, with 16 bases between them. The CDR3 runs 15 residues. Germline V gene lookup returns CDR1 SGHTA and CDR2 FQGTGA. The CDR3: CASSPSGARPDTQYF. The CDR3 DNA reads as TGTGCCAGCAGCCCAAGTGGGGCCCGGCCAGATACGCAGTATTTT.

Many counts were recorded for this clonotype. The V and J genes are TRBV6-5 and TRBJ2-7, with D unresolved. Germline V gene sequence: CDR1 MNHEY, CDR2 SVGAGI. V lost 4 bases, J lost 0 bases, and 10 bases lay in between. The CDR3 contains 14 residues. The CDR3 protein is CASSFSTDSYEQYF. The CDR3 DNA is TGTGCCAGCAGTTTTTCGACGGACTCCTACGAGCAGTACTTC.

The V and J genes are TRBV12-5 and TRBJ1-1; TRBD1 matches 11 bases. Germline-derived CDR1 and CDR2 are LGHNT and FRNRAP. The CDR3 is made up of 20 amino acids. The ends lost 4 bases at V and 0 bases at J; junction bases unmatched: 16. The CDR3 protein is CASGYPAGTGGNAMNTEAFF. DNA of the CDR3: TGTGCTAGTGGTTACCCCGCCGGGACAGGGGGGAATGCCATGAACACTGAAGCTTTCTTT.

This clonotype was seen at least ten times. This chain joins TRBV7-2 and TRBJ2-7, with TRBD1 matching over 10 bases. CDR1 is SGHTA and CDR2 is FQGNSA in the germline V gene. J lost 6 bases, V lost 1 base, and 3 bases had no gene match. This CDR3 has 14 amino acids. The CDR3 sequence: CASSLGQGAFEQYF. The CDR3 DNA sequence: TGTGCCAGCAGCTTAGGACAGGGGGCCTTCGAGCAGTACTTC. Combining the CDR3 with reference TRBV7-2 and TRBJ2-7 gives the whole variable domain GAGVSQSPSNKVTEKGKDVELRCDPISGHTALYWYRQSLGQGLEFLIYFQGNSAPDKSGLPSDRFSAERTGGSVSTLTIQRTQQEDSAVYLCASSLGQGAFEQYFGPGTRLTVT.

This clonotype appeared many times. The chain is built from TRBV6-6 and TRBJ2-5, with D unclear. Per the germline V gene, CDR1 is MNHNY and CDR2 is SVGAGI (reference sequence). This CDR3 has 11 amino acids. V was shortened by 5 bases and J by 5 bases, with 6 bases between the two germline ends. The CDR3 loop is CASSRSETQYF. For the CDR3, the DNA is TGTGCCAGCAGTCGGTCGGAGACCCAGTACTTC.

This clonotype showed up many times. The chain couples TRBV5-1 to TRBJ2-7; D uncertain. This CDR3 has 13 amino acids. Trimming took off 4 bases at V and 0 bases at J, with 8 bases between the two ends. Germline V gene lookup returns CDR1 SGHRS and CDR2 YFSETQ. The CDR3 coding sequence is TGCGCCAGCAGCCACGACAACTCCTACGAGCAGTACTTC. Its translation: CASSHDNSYEQYF.

This clonotype has just a few counts. The junction and the germline gene differ at one end; a read error may be behind it. The chain is built from TRBV5-1 and TRBJ1-5, with D unclear. The CDR3 runs 14 residues. Germline V gives CDR1 SGHRS, CDR2 YFSETQ. The CDR3 sequence: CASSLSEGSQPQNF. DNA of the CDR3: TGCGCCAGCAGCTTGTCCGAGGGTAGCCAGCCCCAGAATTTT.

This clonotype has at least ten counts. Sequence at one end of the junction differs from germline and may be a read error. The chain recombines TRBV11-2 with TRBJ1-5; the D gene is possibly TRBD1 (6 bases). Germline loops: CDR1 SGHAT, CDR2 FQNNGV. This CDR3 contains 18 residues. CDR3 nucleotide sequence: TGTGCCAGCAGCTTAGGAATTGACAGGATTGGAAGCAATCAGCCCCAGAATTTT. It is translated as CASSLGIDRIGSNQPQNF.

This clonotype was seen only a few times. V is TRBV3-1 and J is TRBJ2-7; 9 bases fit TRBD1. The CDR3 loop spans 14 amino acids. Germline V gene lookup returns CDR1 LGHDT and CDR2 YNNKEL (reference sequence). Trimming removed 4 bases from V and 2 bases from J; junction bases left unmatched: 3. The CDR3 region is CASSRGTGPYEQYF. The CDR3 coding sequence is TGTGCCAGCAGCCGCGGGACAGGGCCCTACGAGCAGTACTTC.

This clonotype was seen at least ten times. The chain combines TRBV11-2 with TRBJ1-1, with TRBD1 matching 7 bases. The ends lost 5 bases at V and 1 base at J; junction bases unmatched: 4. This CDR3 is built from 14 residues. The germline gives CDR1 SGHAT, CDR2 FQNNGV. CDR3 nucleotides: TGTGCCAGCAGCCCGGGACAGTGGAACACTGAAGCTTTCTTT. It specifies CASSPGQWNTEAFF. Using reference TRBV11-2 and TRBJ1-1 for the parts outside the CDR3, the full variable domain is EAGVAQSPRYKIIEKRQSVAFWCNPISGHATLYWYQQILGQGPKLLIQFQNNGVVDDSQLPKDRFSAERLKGVDSTLKIQPAKLEDSAVYLCASSPGQWNTEAFFGQGTRLTVV.

This clonotype was seen at least ten times. The rearrangement uses TRBV15 and TRBJ2-2; 9 bases map to TRBD2. Germline CDR1 LNHNV, CDR2 YYDKDF (reference sequence). V shed 0 bases and J 3 bases; nucleotides not matched to a gene: 5. CDR3 length: 17 amino acids. The CDR3 DNA follows: TGTGCCACCAGCAGAGATGCGGGGGGGCCGTACACCGGGGAGCTGTTTTTT. It codes for CATSRDAGGPYTGELFF.

In its sample, this clonotype was seen many times. The rearrangement uses TRBV5-1 and TRBJ2-3, with 7 bases that match TRBD1. CDR3 length: 14 amino acids. After removal of 4 bases from V and 2 bases from J, the junction contained 4 bases not matched to a gene. CDR1 is SGHRS, CDR2 YFSETQ, per germline. For the CDR3, the DNA is TGCGCCAGCAGCACCGGGACAGACACAGATACGCAGTATTTT. This sequence encodes CASSTGTDTDTQYF.

This clonotype was counted ten times or more. The chain employs TRBV6-5 and TRBJ1-1, with 9 nucleotides matching TRBD1. The CDR3 sequence is 15 residues long. V dropped 6 bases and J dropped 2; count of bases not matched to a gene: 7. Germline assignment: CDR1 MNHEY and CDR2 SVGAGI. The CDR3 spells CASSSWTGANTEAFF. CDR3 sequence (DNA): TGTGCCAGCAGCTCTTGGACAGGGGCTAACACTGAAGCTTTCTTT.

There are many counts of this clonotype. The V call is TRBV9, the J call TRBJ2-2, with D possibly TRBD2 on 5 matching bases. The length of the CDR3 is 14 residues. Germline V gives CDR1 SGDLS, CDR2 YYNGEE. Between the trimmed V and J ends, which lost 3 bases and 5 bases, there was a span of 11 bases. This CDR3 is CASSGGPWTGELFF. In DNA, the CDR3 is TGTGCCAGCAGCGGAGGGCCGTGGACCGGGGAGCTGTTTTTT.

The sample holds many counts of this clonotype. J is TRBJ2-5 and V is TRBV29-1; D remains ambiguous. This CDR3 has 10 amino acids. The V gene lost 0 bases and the J gene lost 5 bases, with 1 base spanning the gap. Looked up from germline, CDR1 is SQVTM and CDR2 is ANQGSEA. The CDR3 bases are TGCAGCGTTGAAGATGAGACCCAGTACTTC. Translated: CSVEDETQYF.

The sample holds many counts of this clonotype. The chain joins TRBV6-6 to TRBJ2-5; perhaps D is TRBD1 or TRBD2 (6 bases each). The CDR3 has 13 residues. Looked up from germline, CDR1 is MNHNY and CDR2 is SVGAGI (reference sequence). V was trimmed by 9 bases and J by 4 bases, leaving 15 bases between them. The CDR3 nucleotides are TGTGCCAGTAGTAGGGGGGCGGGAGAGACCCAGTACTTC. Translation gives CASSRGAGETQYF.